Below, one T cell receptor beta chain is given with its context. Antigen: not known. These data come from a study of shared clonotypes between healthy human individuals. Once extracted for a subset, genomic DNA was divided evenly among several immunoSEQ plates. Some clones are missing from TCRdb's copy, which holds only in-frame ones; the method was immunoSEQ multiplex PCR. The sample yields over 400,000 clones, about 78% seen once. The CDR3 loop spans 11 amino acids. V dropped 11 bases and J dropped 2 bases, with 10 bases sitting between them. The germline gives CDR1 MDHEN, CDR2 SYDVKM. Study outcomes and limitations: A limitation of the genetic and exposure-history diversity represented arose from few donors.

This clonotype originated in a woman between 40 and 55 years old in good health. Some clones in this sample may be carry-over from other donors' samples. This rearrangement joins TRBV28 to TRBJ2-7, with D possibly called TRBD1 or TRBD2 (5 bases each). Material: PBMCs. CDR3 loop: CALGDPYEQYF. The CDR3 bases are TGTGCCCTAGGGGACCCCTACGAGCAGTACTTC.